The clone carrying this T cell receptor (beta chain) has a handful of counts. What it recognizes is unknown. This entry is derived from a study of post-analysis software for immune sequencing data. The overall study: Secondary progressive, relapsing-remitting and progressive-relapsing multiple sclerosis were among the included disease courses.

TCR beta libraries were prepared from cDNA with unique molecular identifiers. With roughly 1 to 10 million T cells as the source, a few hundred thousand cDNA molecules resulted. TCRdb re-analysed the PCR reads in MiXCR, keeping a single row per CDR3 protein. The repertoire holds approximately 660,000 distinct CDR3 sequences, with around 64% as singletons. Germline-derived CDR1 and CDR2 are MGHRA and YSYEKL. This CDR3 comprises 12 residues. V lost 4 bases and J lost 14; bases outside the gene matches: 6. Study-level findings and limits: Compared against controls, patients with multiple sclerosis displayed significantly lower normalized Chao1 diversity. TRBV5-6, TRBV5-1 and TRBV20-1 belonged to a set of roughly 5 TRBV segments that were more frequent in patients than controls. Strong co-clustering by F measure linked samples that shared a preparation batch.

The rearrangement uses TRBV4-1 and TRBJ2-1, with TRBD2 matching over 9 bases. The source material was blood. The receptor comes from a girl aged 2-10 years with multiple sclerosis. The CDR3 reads CASSLLGTSKFF. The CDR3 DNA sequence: TGCGCCAGCAGCCTCCTTGGGACTAGCAAGTTCTTC.